The entry below describes one T cell receptor (beta chain). The antigen is unknown. This CDR3 spans 14 amino acids. Trimming cost V 7 bases and J 1 base; bases outside gene matches: 3. Germline-derived CDR1 and CDR2 are SQVTM and ANQGSEA. Graves' hyperthyroidism qualified as stable when ophthalmopathy did not progress within 18 months. PBMCs came from about 10 ml fresh peripheral blood. The data stem from a study of T cells in Graves' hyperthyroidism and ophthalmopathy. Study-wide results and limits: Among thyroid clonotypes expanded above 0.001, most also appeared in blood.

Amplification of TCR beta CDR3 regions used RNA as the template. Primed by the HTBI set, a first-round RT-PCR was run on the TCR CDR3. TCRdb analysed the multiplex PCR reads with MiXCR anew, one entry per CDR3 protein. The data hold fewer than 550,000 distinct CDR3 sequences, with approximately 14% observed a single time. This sequence originates from a woman younger than 35 with Graves' hyperthyroidism. The genes are TRBV29-1 and TRBJ2-7; 14 bases fit TRBD2. The specimen was blood. CDR3 nucleotide sequence: TGCAGCGGGGGGACTAGCGGGAGATCCTACGAGCAGTACTTC. Translating it yields CSGGTSGRSYEQYF.